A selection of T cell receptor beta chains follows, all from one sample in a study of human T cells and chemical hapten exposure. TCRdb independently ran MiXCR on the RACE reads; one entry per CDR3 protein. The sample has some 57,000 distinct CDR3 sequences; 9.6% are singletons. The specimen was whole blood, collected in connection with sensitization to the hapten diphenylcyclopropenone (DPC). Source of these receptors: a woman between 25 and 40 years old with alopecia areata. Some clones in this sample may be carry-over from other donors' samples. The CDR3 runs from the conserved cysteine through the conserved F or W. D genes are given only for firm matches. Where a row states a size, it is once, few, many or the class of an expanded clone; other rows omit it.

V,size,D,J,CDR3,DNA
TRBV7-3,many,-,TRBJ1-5,CASSSWTEVPQHF,TGTGCCAGCAGCTCGTGGACCGAGGTACCCCAGCATTTT
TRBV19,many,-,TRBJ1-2,CASSMVGGVYTF,TGTGCCAGTAGTATGGTAGGGGGAGTCTACACCTTC
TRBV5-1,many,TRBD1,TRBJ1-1,CASTLTQGVYTEAFF,TGCGCCAGCACCCTGACACAGGGGGTATACACTGAAGCTTTCTTT
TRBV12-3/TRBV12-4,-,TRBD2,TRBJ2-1,CASSSRTSGGALRQFF,TGTGCCAGCAGTTCTAGGACTAGCGGGGGGGCCTTACGGCAGTTCTTC
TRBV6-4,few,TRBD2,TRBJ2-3,CASGPSGGTDTQYF,TGTGCCAGCGGCCCTAGCGGGGGCACAGATACGCAGTATTTT
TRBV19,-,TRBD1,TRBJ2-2,CASGQGWHTGELFF,TGTGCCAGCGGACAGGGGTGGCACACCGGGGAGCTGTTTTTT
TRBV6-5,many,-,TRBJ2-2,CASSSNTGELFF,TGTGCCAGCAGTTCAAACACCGGGGAGCTGTTTTTT
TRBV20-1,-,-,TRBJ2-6,CSAIEGTSGANVLTF,TGCAGCGCGATTGAGGGGACCTCTGGGGCCAACGTCCTGACTTTC
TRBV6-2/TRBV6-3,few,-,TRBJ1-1,CASSSQGGGFEAFF,TGTGCCAGCAGTTCGCAGGGCGGAGGGTTTGAAGCTTTCTTT
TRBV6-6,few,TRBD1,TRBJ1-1,CASSHSRIDRVSEAFF,TGTGCCAGCAGTCACTCCCGTATCGACAGGGTATCTGAAGCTTTCTTT
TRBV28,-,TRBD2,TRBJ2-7,CASSTRTSGEYF,TGTGCCAGCAGTACAAGAACTAGCGGGGAGTACTTC
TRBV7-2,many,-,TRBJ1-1,CASSFRQVNTEAFF,TGTGCCAGCAGCTTTAGGCAGGTGAACACTGAAGCTTTCTTT
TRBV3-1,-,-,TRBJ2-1,CASSQVYRKKDNEQFF,TGTGCCAGCAGCCAAGTTTACAGGAAAAAGGACAATGAGCAGTTCTTC
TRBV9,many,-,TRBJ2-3,CASSARQTTDTQYF,TGTGCCAGCAGCGCGCGACAGACCACAGATACGCAGTATTTT
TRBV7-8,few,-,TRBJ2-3,CASSLEPHTDTQYF,TGTGCCAGCAGCTTAGAGCCTCACACAGATACGCAGTATTTT
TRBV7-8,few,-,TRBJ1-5,CASSLDRPTQPQHF,TGTGCCAGCAGCTTAGATCGTCCCACTCAGCCCCAGCATTTT
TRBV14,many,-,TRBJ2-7,CASSQDTGENAYEQYF,TGTGCCAGCAGCCAAGATACTGGGGAAAATGCCTACGAGCAGTACTTC
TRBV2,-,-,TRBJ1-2,CASSGMRRSYTF,TGTGCCAGCAGTGGCATGAGAAGGAGCTACACCTTC
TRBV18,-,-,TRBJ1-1,CASSPGVPGSLNTEAFF,TGTGCCAGCTCACCAGGGGTCCCGGGGTCTCTGAACACTGAAGCTTTCTTT
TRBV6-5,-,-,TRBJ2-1,CASSYSLAQREQFF,TGTGCCAGCAGTTACTCGCTTGCACAGAGGGAGCAGTTCTTC
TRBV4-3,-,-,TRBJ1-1,CASSLGVSNTEAFF,TGCGCCAGCAGCCTTGGTGTCTCGAACACTGAAGCTTTCTTT
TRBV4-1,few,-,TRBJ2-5,CASSQDSTETQYF,TGCGCCAGCAGCCAAGATTCAACAGAGACCCAGTACTTC
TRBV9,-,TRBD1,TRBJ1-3,CASSGIIRMEDRAGNTIYF,TGTGCCAGCAGCGGCATAATCCGTATGGAGGACAGGGCTGGAAACACCATATATTTT
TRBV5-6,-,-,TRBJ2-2,CASSSLGENTGELFF,TGTGCCAGCAGCTCGTTGGGGGAGAACACCGGGGAGCTGTTTTTT
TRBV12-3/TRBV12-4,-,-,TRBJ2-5,CASSSRGGETQYF,TGTGCCAGCAGCTCCCGGGGCGGGGAGACCCAGTACTTC
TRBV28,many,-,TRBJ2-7,CASSLMQTYEQYF,TGTGCCAGCAGTTTGATGCAGACCTACGAGCAGTACTTC
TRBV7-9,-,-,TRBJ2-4,CASSFQGAGNIQYF,TGTGCCAGCAGCTTTCAAGGAGCCGGAAACATTCAGTACTTC
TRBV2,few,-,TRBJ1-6,CASTLTGTPGWSLHF,TGTGCCAGCACCTTAACCGGGACACCGGGGTGGTCCCTCCACTTT
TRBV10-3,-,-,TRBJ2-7,CAISVTGYEQYF,TGTGCCATCAGTGTGACGGGATACGAGCAGTACTTC
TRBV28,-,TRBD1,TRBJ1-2,CASSIPGDSRPNYGDTF,TGTGCCAGCAGCATTCCCGGGGACAGTAGGCCTAACTATGGCGACACCTTC
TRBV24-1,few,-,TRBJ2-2,CATSAILGAKGAGELFF,TGTGCCACCAGTGCTATCCTCGGTGCGAAGGGCGCCGGGGAGCTGTTTTTT
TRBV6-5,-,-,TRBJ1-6,CASRRAGVNSPLHF,TGTGCCAGCAGACGTGCAGGGGTTAATTCACCCCTCCACTTT
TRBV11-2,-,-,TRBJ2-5,CASSSGTLQETQYF,TGTGCCAGCAGTTCCGGGACACTCCAAGAGACCCAGTACTTC
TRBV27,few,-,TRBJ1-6,CASSRDPGGNSPLHF,TGTGCCAGCAGCCGTGACCCTGGCGGCAATTCACCCCTCCACTTT
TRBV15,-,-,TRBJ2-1,CATSIEVGRGYNEQFF,TGTGCCACCAGCATAGAGGTCGGCAGGGGATACAATGAGCAGTTCTTC
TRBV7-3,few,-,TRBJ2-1,CASSLEGSSYNEQFF,TGTGCCAGCAGCTTAGAGGGTAGCTCCTACAATGAGCAGTTCTTC
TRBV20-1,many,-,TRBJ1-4,CSAGPRLNEKLFF,TGCAGTGCAGGGCCCCGGCTTAATGAAAAACTGTTTTTT
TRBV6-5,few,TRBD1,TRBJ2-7,CASSPQGGDYEQYF,TGTGCCAGCAGTCCACAGGGGGGTGACTACGAGCAGTACTTC
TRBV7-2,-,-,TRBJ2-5,CASSLDTGTQETQYF,TGTGCCAGCAGCTTAGATACAGGCACGCAAGAGACCCAGTACTTC
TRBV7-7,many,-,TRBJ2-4,CASRSGAAKNIQYF,TGTGCCAGCAGGTCGGGGGCAGCCAAAAACATTCAGTACTTC
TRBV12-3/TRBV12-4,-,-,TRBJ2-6,CASSPRKGGPGANVLTF,TGTGCCAGCAGTCCCCGGAAGGGGGGGCCTGGGGCCAACGTCCTGACTTTC
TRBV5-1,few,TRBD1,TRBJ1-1,CASSRTGGQRGTEAFF,TGCGCCAGCAGTCGGACAGGGGGTCAAAGAGGGACTGAAGCTTTCTTT
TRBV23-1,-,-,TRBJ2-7,CASSPHPAHPSSYEQYF,TGCGCCAGCAGTCCCCACCCGGCACACCCTAGCTCCTACGAGCAGTACTTC
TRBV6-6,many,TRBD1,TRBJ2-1,CASSDGQGYNEQFF,TGTGCCAGCAGTGACGGACAGGGTTACAATGAGCAGTTCTTC
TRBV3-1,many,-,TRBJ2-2,CASSQYQILNTGELFF,TGTGCCAGCAGCCAGTATCAGATATTGAACACCGGGGAGCTGTTTTTT
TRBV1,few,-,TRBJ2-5,CTSSQEIASGGYEKETQYF,TGCACCAGCAGCCAAGAGATCGCTAGCGGGGGGTATGAGAAAGAGACCCAGTACTTC
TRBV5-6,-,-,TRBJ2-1,CASSWAGPNEQFF,TGTGCCAGCAGCTGGGCGGGACCCAATGAGCAGTTCTTC
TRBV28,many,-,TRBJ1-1,CASSRADTEAFF,TGTGCCAGCAGTCGGGCGGACACTGAAGCTTTCTTT